What follows are 28 T cell receptor beta chains derived from one specimen sequenced in a study of cytotoxic CD8 clonotypes in ibrutinib-treated CLL. Here immunoSEQ multiplex PCR was the method, and the copy in TCRdb shows in-frame clones only, minus some. This table holds 190,000 or so clones, 72% found once. The sequences come from PBMCs, collected after 24 months of ibrutinib treatment. The receptors stem from a human donor with chronic lymphocytic leukemia.

This chain links TRBV7-2 with TRBJ2-3; 8 bases fit TRBD2. The J segment lost 2 bases and the V segment lost 5 bases, leaving 9 bases of the junction unmatched. The germline V gene encodes CDR1 SGHTA and CDR2 FQGNSA. The CDR3 covers 16 residues. The CDR3 DNA follows: TGTGCCAGCAGCACTCACGGCGGGAGGTTCACAGATACGCAGTATTTT. Amino acid sequence: CASSTHGGRFTDTQYF.

The chain combines TRBV19 with TRBJ1-4; weak D call: TRBD1 (5 bases). Trimming took 7 bases from V and 4 from J, leaving 16 bases between them. Germline V lookup: CDR1 LNHDA, CDR2 SQIVND (reference sequence). This CDR3 contains 15 residues. As DNA, the CDR3 is TGTGCCAGTATGGCCCGGGGGTACGGTAATGAAAAACTGTTTTTT. Amino acids: CASMARGYGNEKLFF.

The gene calls are TRBV4-1 and TRBJ2-5; TRBD2 agrees at 16 bases. Germline V gives CDR1 MGHRA, CDR2 YSYEKL. Trimming cost V 4 bases and J 4 bases; bases outside gene matches: 6. CDR3 size: 17 residues. The CDR3 region is CASSRGLAGGPTETQYF. The CDR3 DNA follows: TGCGCCAGCAGCCGGGGACTAGCGGGAGGGCCTACAGAGACCCAGTACTTC.

This chain uses TRBV27 with TRBJ2-7; 8 bases are a match to TRBD1. The CDR3 extends over 14 amino acids. Trimming at V came to 6 bases and at J to 2 bases, leaving 6 bases not matched to a gene. CDR1 MNHEY and CDR2 SMNVEV come from the germline V gene (reference sequence). CDR3 nucleotide sequence: TGTGCCAGCAGGTACGGACAGGGACCCTACGAGCAGTACTTC. Protein product: CASRYGQGPYEQYF.

This chain connects TRBV27 to TRBJ1-5; D may be TRBD1 (6 bases). V lost 6 bases to trimming and J lost 9 bases, with 18 bases between them. The CDR3 covers 14 residues. From germline, CDR1 is MNHEY and CDR2 SMNVEV (reference sequence). The CDR3 here is CASSLQRGAGPQHF. DNA of the CDR3: TGTGCCAGCAGCTTGCAGAGGGGGGCTGGGCCCCAGCATTTT.

J is TRBJ2-1 and V is TRBV25-1, with 9 bases lining up with TRBD2. Trimming at V came to 4 bases and at J to 4 bases, leaving 5 bases not matched to a gene. This CDR3 spans 15 amino acids. Germline-derived CDR1 and CDR2 are MGHDK and SYGVNS. The CDR3: CASSGFSGGYNEQFF. CDR3 DNA: TGTGCCAGCAGTGGCTTTAGCGGGGGTTACAATGAGCAGTTCTTC.

The chain uses TRBV11-2 and TRBJ2-1; D possibly corresponds to TRBD2 (6 bases). Trimming took 0 bases from V and 10 from J, leaving 13 bases between them. This CDR3 comprises 14 residues. The germline CDR1 and CDR2 sequences are SGHAT and FQNNGV. CDR3 loop: CASSLDYQRAEQFF. The CDR3 DNA is TGTGCCAGCAGCTTAGATTACCAGCGGGCCGAGCAGTTCTTC. Full variable domain (missing parts from reference TRBV11-2 and TRBJ2-1): EAGVAQSPRYKIIEKRQSVAFWCNPISGHATLYWYQQILGQGPKLLIQFQNNGVVDDSQLPKDRFSAERLKGVDSTLKIQPAKLEDSAVYLCASSLDYQRAEQFFGPGTRLTVL.

This clone occurred a few times. The rearrangement links TRBV4-2 to TRBJ1-1; D not certain. The germline V gene encodes CDR1 LGHNA and CDR2 YNFKEQ. The CDR3 has 14 residues. V was shortened by 1 base and J by 0 bases, with 6 bases between the two germline ends. CDR3 nucleotide sequence: TGTGCCAGCAGCCAAGGAGGTATGAACACTGAAGCTTTCTTT. Protein sequence: CASSQGGMNTEAFF.

This clone was picked up a small number of times. J is TRBJ1-5 and V is TRBV9, with 8 bases identical to TRBD1. CDR3 length: 15 amino acids. Trimming cost V 4 bases and J 6 bases; bases outside gene matches: 9. Germline CDR1 reads SGDLS; CDR2 reads YYNGEE. CDR3 amino acids: CASSTTGDSSQPQHF. The DNA for the CDR3 is TGTGCCAGCAGCACGACAGGGGACTCCAGTCAGCCCCAGCATTTT.

The chain has TRBV15 and TRBJ1-1; unclear D gene. The CDR3 runs 13 residues. CDR1 and CDR2 (germline): LNHNV, YYDKDF (reference sequence). Trimming removed 3 bases from V and 1 base from J, with 6 bases in between. CDR3 coding DNA: TGTGCCACCAGCAGCCGGGAGAACACTGAAGCTTTCTTT. Residues: CATSSRENTEAFF.

V is TRBV9 and J is TRBJ1-2; maybe TRBD1 (5 bases). The CDR3 loop spans 14 amino acids. Germline V CDR1 and CDR2: SGDLS, YYNGEE. V was shortened by 0 bases and J by 4 bases, with 10 bases between the two germline ends. The CDR3 reads CASSVGGETYGYTF. In DNA form, the CDR3 reads TGTGCCAGCAGCGTAGGGGGGGAAACCTATGGCTACACCTTC.

CDR3 nucleotides: TGTGCCAGCAGTCCCGGACAGGGTGCTCAAGCTTTCTTT. This translates into CASSPGQGAQAFF. The V and J genes are TRBV27 and TRBJ1-1; the match to TRBD1 covers 8 bases. The germline CDR1 and CDR2 sequences are MNHEY and SMNVEV (reference sequence). The CDR3 runs to 13 residues. Unmatched junction bases numbered 8, after V lost 5 bases and J lost 9 bases.

The chain has TRBV4-1 and TRBJ1-5, with TRBD1 as a possible D gene (6 bases). V lost 4 bases to trimming and J lost 5 bases, with 12 bases between them. The CDR3 contains 14 residues. Germline CDR1 MGHRA, CDR2 YSYEKL. As DNA, the CDR3 is TGCGCCAGCAGCCTTGGGACACTAGATCAGCCCCAGCATTTT. Amino acids: CASSLGTLDQPQHF.

The chain recombines TRBV10-3 with TRBJ1-1; perhaps TRBD1 as D (6 bases). The V and J ends lost 6 bases and 1 base respectively, with 9 bases between them. The CDR3 runs to 13 residues. Germline V CDR1 and CDR2: ENHRY, SYGVKD. The CDR3 protein is CAIRLTGNTEAFF. The CDR3 DNA reads as TGTGCCATCAGGCTGACAGGGAACACTGAAGCTTTCTTT.

The chain uses TRBV6-5 and TRBJ2-1; TRBD2 matches 7 bases. The CDR3 contains 15 residues. Looked up from germline, CDR1 is MNHEY and CDR2 is SVGAGI. V shed 7 bases, J shed 5 bases, and the junction held 11 bases outside the gene matches. The CDR3 loop is CASTKLGDYHNEQFF. The CDR3 DNA sequence: TGTGCCAGCACCAAACTGGGGGACTATCACAATGAGCAGTTCTTC.

The chain uses TRBV11-2 and TRBJ2-5, with D unclear. V was shortened by 5 bases and J by 10 bases, with 17 bases between the two germline ends. This CDR3 spans 13 amino acids. Per the germline V gene, CDR1 is SGHAT and CDR2 is FQNNGV. CDR3 in amino acids: CASSRGSLWDQYF. The CDR3 region has the DNA TGTGCCAGCAGCCGTGGGTCGCTTTGGGACCAGTACTTC. Combining the CDR3 with reference TRBV11-2 and TRBJ2-5 gives the whole variable domain EAGVAQSPRYKIIEKRQSVAFWCNPISGHATLYWYQQILGQGPKLLIQFQNNGVVDDSQLPKDRFSAERLKGVDSTLKIQPAKLEDSAVYLCASSRGSLWDQYFGPGTRLLVL.

The chain couples TRBV5-6 to TRBJ1-4, with TRBD1 matching over 7 bases. The CDR3 consists of 15 residues. Germline V gene sequence: CDR1 SGHDT, CDR2 YYEEEE. V gave up 0 bases and J gave up 6 bases; unmatched junction bases: 5. CDR3 DNA: TGTGCCAGCAGCTTGGCCAAGGGGGCTGATGAAAAACTGTTTTTT. It specifies CASSLAKGADEKLFF.

The chain uses TRBV2 and TRBJ2-5; no clear D gene. Trimming stripped 7 bases from V and 3 bases from J, with 9 bases between. The CDR3 length is 12 residues. Looked up from germline, CDR1 is SNHLY and CDR2 is FYNNEI. CDR3 sequence: CASMVGKETQYF. The CDR3, as DNA: TGTGCCAGCATGGTCGGAAAAGAGACCCAGTACTTC.

The chain uses TRBV10-3 and TRBJ2-7; 9 nucleotides align to TRBD2. V lost 7 bases and J lost 1; bases outside the gene matches: 8. Per germline, CDR1 ENHRY and CDR2 SYGVKD. CDR3 size: 15 residues. CDR3 in amino acids: CAIKEGLAGSYEQYF. CDR3 in DNA: TGTGCCATCAAAGAGGGACTAGCCGGATCCTACGAGCAGTACTTC.

This clone was seen more than once but under ten times. This chain connects TRBV7-9 to TRBJ1-3, with no clear D. This CDR3 is 15 amino acids long. Germline V gene sequence: CDR1 SEHNR, CDR2 FQNEAQ (reference sequence). The ends were cut back, 5 bases at V and 3 bases at J, with 14 bases in the middle. CDR3 region: CASSPGVFGGNTIYF. In DNA, the CDR3 is TGTGCCAGCAGCCCAGGAGTTTTCGGTGGAAACACCATATATTTT.

Regarding this clone: Sequence at one end of the junction differs from germline and may be a read error. The chain employs TRBV2 and TRBJ1-2, with D hard to call. The CDR3 length is 13 residues. Germline lookup yields CDR1 SNHLY and CDR2 FYNNEI. The CDR3 sequence is CASREGVGYGYTF. The DNA for the CDR3 is TGTGCCAGCAGGGAAGGAGTAGGGTATGGCTACACCTTC.

This clone was detected a few times. At one boundary the junction diverges from the germline segment, which might be a read error. The CDR3 sequence is CASSRLAQGDTIYF. The CDR3 bases are TGTGCTAGCAGCCGCCTGGCACAGGGGGACACCATATATTTT. The chain couples TRBV7-7 to TRBJ1-3, with 8 bases matching TRBD1. Germline CDR1 is SSHAT and CDR2 is FNYEAQ (reference sequence). The CDR3 length is 14 residues. Full variable domain (remainder filled in from reference TRBV7-7 and TRBJ1-3): GAGVSQSPRYKVTKRGQDVTLRCDPISSHATLYWYQQALGQGPEFLTYFNYEAQPDKSGLPSDRFSAERPEGSISTLTIQRTEQRDSAMYRCASSRLAQGDTIYFGEGSWLTVV.

J is TRBJ2-7 and V is TRBV6-5; a possible D gene is TRBD2 (5 bases). The V gene lost 0 bases and the J gene lost 2 bases, with 14 bases spanning the gap. Per the germline V gene, CDR1 is MNHEY and CDR2 is SVGAGI. CDR3 size: 16 residues. In DNA, the CDR3 is TGTGCCAGCAGTTACTCGGGCTTGAGCGGAACCTACGAGCAGTACTTC. It translates to CASSYSGLSGTYEQYF.

The rearrangement links TRBV9 to TRBJ2-3; 9 bases match TRBD1. The CDR3 loop spans 16 amino acids. V lost 4 bases and J lost 6; bases outside the gene matches: 12. The germline gives CDR1 SGDLS, CDR2 YYNGEE. As DNA, the CDR3 is TGTGCCAGCAGCCTCGCGGGACAGGGTTATATCGATACGCAGTATTTT. It codes for CASSLAGQGYIDTQYF.

The V and J genes are TRBV6-5 and TRBJ2-5; TRBD1 might be the D (5 bases). The CDR3 contains 15 residues. V was shortened by 2 bases and J by 5 bases, with 15 bases between the two germline ends. Germline V gene sequence: CDR1 MNHEY, CDR2 SVGAGI. Here the CDR3 reads CASSYGQGLWETQYF. For the CDR3, the DNA is TGTGCCAGCAGTTACGGGCAGGGCTTGTGGGAGACCCAGTACTTC.

The rearrangement links TRBV10-3 to TRBJ2-7; D uncertain. This CDR3 comprises 11 residues. CDR1 is ENHRY, CDR2 SYGVKD, per germline. V was shortened by 3 bases and J by 3 bases, with 3 bases between the two germline ends. Here the CDR3 reads CAISDFYEQYF. The CDR3 DNA follows: TGTGCCATCAGTGATTTCTACGAGCAGTACTTC.

This sequence joins TRBV28 and TRBJ1-6; unclear D gene. CDR3 size: 11 residues. Germline V gene sequence: CDR1 MDHEN, CDR2 SYDVKM. Trimming cost V 6 bases and J 13 bases, with 10 bases left between them. CDR3 in DNA: TGTGCCAGCAGCGGGGAGTTGCCCCTCCACTTT. It encodes CASSGELPLHF.

The chain carries TRBV7-8 and TRBJ1-1; TRBD1 is a possible D gene (6 bases). V was clipped by 9 bases and J by 4 bases, with 9 bases between them. The germline V gene has CDR1 SGHVS and CDR2 FQNEAQ. The CDR3 loop spans 11 amino acids. CDR3 nucleotides: TGTGCCAGTATAGGGGGCACTGAAGCTTTCTTT. It codes for CASIGGTEAFF.